A single sample is the source of the 3 T cell receptor beta chains below, sequenced in a study of T-cell memory formation after mild COVID-19. Via MiXCR, TCRdb re-called the 5' RACE reads, giving one row per CDR3 protein. The repertoire holds fewer than 650,000 distinct CDR3 sequences, approximately 15% seen once, with just over 8% in the top ten. Sequencing was performed on PBMCs or a T cell subset sorted from them (not recorded which). All receptors come from an adult woman who had mild COVID-19 (a few samples of this study predate the infection). Cell type and time point are not known.

This clonotype was observed a few times. The chain couples TRBV29-1 to TRBJ2-5, with TRBD2 identical over 7 bases. From germline, CDR1 is SQVTM and CDR2 ANQGSEA. J lost 4 bases, V lost 4 bases, and 12 bases had no gene match. The CDR3 sequence is 15 residues long. CDR3: CSVVLWGGRGETQYF. The DNA for the CDR3 is TGCAGCGTTGTTCTATGGGGAGGGCGAGGAGAGACCCAGTACTTC.

This clonotype was picked up a small number of times. V is TRBV7-9 and J is TRBJ1-1; 7 positions agree with TRBD1. Germline assignment: CDR1 SEHNR and CDR2 FQNEAQ (reference sequence). This CDR3 spans 15 amino acids. Trimming at V came to 5 bases and at J to 1 base, leaving 7 bases not matched to a gene. The CDR3 region is CASSEPGQTNTEAFF. DNA of the CDR3: TGTGCCAGCAGCGAACCGGGACAGACGAACACTGAAGCTTTCTTT.

The chain employs TRBV10-3 and TRBJ2-2, with 8 positions matching TRBD2. J lost 4 bases, V lost 8 bases, and 9 bases had no gene match. This CDR3 spans 15 amino acids. Germline CDR1 reads ENHRY; CDR2 reads SYGVKD. CDR3 in DNA: TGTGCCATCGGGACCAGCGGGAGCATCACCGGGGAGCTGTTTTTT. Its translation is CAIGTSGSITGELFF.